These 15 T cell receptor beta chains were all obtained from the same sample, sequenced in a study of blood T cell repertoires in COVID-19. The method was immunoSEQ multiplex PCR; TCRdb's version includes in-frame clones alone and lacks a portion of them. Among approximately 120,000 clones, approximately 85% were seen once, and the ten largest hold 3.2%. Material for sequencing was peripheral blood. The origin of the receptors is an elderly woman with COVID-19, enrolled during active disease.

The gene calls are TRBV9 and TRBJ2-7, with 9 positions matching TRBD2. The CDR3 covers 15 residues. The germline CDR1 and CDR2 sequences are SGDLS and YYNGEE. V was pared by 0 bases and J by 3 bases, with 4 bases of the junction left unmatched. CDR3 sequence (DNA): TGTGCCAGCAGCGTAGGGACTAGCGAATTCTACGAGCAGTACTTC. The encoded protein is CASSVGTSEFYEQYF.

CDR3 sequence reads: CASSFNGNYGYTF. The CDR3 region has the DNA TGTGCCAGCAGTTTCAACGGTAACTATGGCTACACCTTC. This chain uses TRBV12-3 or TRBV12-4 with TRBJ1-2; D is unclear. V lost 3 bases and J lost 1, with 6 bases in between. CDR3 length equals 13 residues.

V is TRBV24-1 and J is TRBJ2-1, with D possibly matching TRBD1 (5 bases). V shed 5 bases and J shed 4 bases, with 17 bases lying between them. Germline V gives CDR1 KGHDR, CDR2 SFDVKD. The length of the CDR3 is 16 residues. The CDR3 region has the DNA TGTGCCACCAGTGGGCAAGGCCCTAAGGGGTACAATGAGCAGTTCTTC. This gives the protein CATSGQGPKGYNEQFF.

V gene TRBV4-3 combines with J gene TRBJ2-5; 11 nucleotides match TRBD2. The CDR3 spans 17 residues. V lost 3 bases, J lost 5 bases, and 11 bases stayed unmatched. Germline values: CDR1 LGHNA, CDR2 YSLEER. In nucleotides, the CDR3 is TGCGCCAGCAGCCAGGCACTAGCGGGAGCCCCCGAGGAGACCCAGTACTTC. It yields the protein CASSQALAGAPEETQYF.

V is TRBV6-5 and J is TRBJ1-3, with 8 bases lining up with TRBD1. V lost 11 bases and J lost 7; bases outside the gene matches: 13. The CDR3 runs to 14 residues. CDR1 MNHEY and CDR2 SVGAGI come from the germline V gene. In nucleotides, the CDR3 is TGTGCCCTTGGGACAGGTACTTCGCTCAACACCATATATTTT. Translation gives CALGTGTSLNTIYF.

The DNA of the CDR3 is TGTGCCAGTAGTATCGGTGGGACAGGGGGCAATCAGCCCCAGCATTTT. This codes for CASSIGGTGGNQPQHF. This rearrangement joins TRBV19 to TRBJ1-5; 10 bases are a match to TRBD1. After removal of 3 bases from V and 2 bases from J, the junction contained 4 bases not matched to a gene. Germline values: CDR1 LNHDA, CDR2 SQIVND (reference sequence). The CDR3 contains 16 residues.

The CDR3: CASSLETSGIYNEQFF. DNA for the CDR3: TGCGCCAGCAGCCTGGAGACTAGCGGGATCTACAATGAGCAGTTCTTC. The chain uses TRBV5-1 and TRBJ2-1; 11 bases map to TRBD2. The V and J ends lost 4 bases and 3 bases, in that order; junction bases with no gene match: 6. The CDR3 extends over 16 amino acids. CDR1 SGHRS and CDR2 YFSETQ come from the germline V gene. Drawing the rest from reference TRBV5-1 and TRBJ2-1, the complete variable domain is KAGVTQTPRYLIKTRGQQVTLSCSPISGHRSVSWYQQTPGQGLQFLFEYFSETQRNKGNFPGRFSGRQFSNSRSEMNVSTLELGDSALYLCASSLETSGIYNEQFFGPGTRLTVL.

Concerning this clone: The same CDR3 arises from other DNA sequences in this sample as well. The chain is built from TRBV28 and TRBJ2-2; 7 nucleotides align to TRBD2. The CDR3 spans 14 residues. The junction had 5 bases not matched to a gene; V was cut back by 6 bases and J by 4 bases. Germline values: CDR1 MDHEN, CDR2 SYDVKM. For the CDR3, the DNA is TGTGCCAGCAGCCGGGGGAGGGCCACCGGGGAGCTGTTTTTT. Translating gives CASSRGRATGELFF.

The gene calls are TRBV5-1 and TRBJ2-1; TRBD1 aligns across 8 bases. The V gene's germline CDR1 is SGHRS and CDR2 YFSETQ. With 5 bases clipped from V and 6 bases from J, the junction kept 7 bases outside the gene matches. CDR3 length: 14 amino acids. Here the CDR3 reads CASRSRDRLNEQFF. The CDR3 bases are TGCGCCAGCAGATCCAGGGACAGGCTCAATGAGCAGTTCTTC.

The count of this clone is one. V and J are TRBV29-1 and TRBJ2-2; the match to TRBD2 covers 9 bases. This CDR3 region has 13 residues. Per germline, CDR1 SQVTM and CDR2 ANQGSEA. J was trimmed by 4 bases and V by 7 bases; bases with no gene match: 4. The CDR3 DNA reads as TGCAGCGGGATGCGGGAGGGCACCGGGGAGCTGTTTTTT. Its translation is CSGMREGTGELFF.

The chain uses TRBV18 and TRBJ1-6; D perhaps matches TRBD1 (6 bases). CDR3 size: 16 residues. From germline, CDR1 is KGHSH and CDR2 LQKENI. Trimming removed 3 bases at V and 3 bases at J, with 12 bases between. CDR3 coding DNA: TGTGCCAGCTCACCGCGGACAGACAACTATAATTCACCCCTCCACTTT. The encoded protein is CASSPRTDNYNSPLHF.

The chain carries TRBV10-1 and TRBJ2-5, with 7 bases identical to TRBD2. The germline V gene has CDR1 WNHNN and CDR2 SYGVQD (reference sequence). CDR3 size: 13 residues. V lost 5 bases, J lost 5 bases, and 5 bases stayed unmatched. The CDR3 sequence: CASSSGTWETQYF. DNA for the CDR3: TGCGCCAGCAGTAGCGGGACCTGGGAGACCCAGTACTTC.

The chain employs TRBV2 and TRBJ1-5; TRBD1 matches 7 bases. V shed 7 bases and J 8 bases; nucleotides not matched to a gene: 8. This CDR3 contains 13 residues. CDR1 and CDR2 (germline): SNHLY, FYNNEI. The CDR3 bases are TGTGCCAGCAAGGAGGGGGCAAGTAAGCCCCAGCATTTT. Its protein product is CASKEGASKPQHF. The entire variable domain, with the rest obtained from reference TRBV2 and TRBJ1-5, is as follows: EPEVTQTPSHQVTQMGQEVILRCVPISNHLYFYWYRQILGQKVEFLVSFYNNEISEKSEIFDDQFSVERPDGSNFTLKIRSTKLEDSAMYFCASKEGASKPQHFGDGTRLSIL.

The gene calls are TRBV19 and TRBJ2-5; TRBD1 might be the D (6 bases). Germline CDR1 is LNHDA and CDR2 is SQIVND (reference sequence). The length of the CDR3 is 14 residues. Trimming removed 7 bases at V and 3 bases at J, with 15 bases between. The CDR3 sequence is CASTGDIFEETQYF. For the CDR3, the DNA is TGTGCCAGTACCGGGGACATTTTTGAAGAGACCCAGTACTTC.

The CDR3 protein is CASSIAPGDYEQYF. The CDR3 nucleotides are TGTGCCAGTAGTATAGCTCCAGGGGACTACGAGCAGTACTTC. This chain links TRBV19 with TRBJ2-7; tentatively, D is TRBD1 (6 bases). CDR1 LNHDA and CDR2 SQIVND come from the germline V gene (reference sequence). Trimming took off 1 base at V and 3 bases at J, with 10 bases between the two ends. The CDR3 totals 14 residues.